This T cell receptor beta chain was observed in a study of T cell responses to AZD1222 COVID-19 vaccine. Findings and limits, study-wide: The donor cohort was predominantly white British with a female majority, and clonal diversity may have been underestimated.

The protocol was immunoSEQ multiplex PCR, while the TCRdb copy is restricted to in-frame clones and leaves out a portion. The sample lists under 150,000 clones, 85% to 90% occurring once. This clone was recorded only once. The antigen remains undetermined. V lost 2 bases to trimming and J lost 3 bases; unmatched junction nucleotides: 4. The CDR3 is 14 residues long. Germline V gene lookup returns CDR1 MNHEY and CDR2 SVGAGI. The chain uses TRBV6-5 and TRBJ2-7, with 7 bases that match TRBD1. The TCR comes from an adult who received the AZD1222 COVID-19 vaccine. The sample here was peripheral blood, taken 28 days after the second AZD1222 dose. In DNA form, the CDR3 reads TGTGCCAGCAGTTACGAGGGGGCCCGCTACGAGCAGTACTTC. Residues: CASSYEGARYEQYF.